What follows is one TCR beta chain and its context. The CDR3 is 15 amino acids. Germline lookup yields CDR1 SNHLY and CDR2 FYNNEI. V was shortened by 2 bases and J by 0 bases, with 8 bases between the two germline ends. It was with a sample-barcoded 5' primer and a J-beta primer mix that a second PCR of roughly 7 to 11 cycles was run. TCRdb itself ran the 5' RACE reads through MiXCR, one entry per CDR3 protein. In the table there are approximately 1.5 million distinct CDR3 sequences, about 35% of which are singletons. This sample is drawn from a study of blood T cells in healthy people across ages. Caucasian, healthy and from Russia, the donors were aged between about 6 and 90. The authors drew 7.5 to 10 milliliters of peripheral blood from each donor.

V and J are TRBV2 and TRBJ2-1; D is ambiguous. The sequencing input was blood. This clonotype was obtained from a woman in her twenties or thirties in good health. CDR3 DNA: TGTGCCAGCAGTGAAAATCATAGCTCCTACAATGAGCAGTTCTTC. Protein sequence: CASSENHSSYNEQFF.